This T cell receptor (beta chain) originates from a study of T-cell reconstitution after alpha-beta-depleted transplantation in children (dated by TCRdb to about 2016). A note on the overall study: Using TCR repertoire profiling, the study followed T-cell immune reconstitution in a quantitative way in children after TCRalphabeta/CD19-depleted allogeneic hematopoietic cell transplantation.

Preparation of the library involved PCR. The instrument given in TCRdb is Illumina HiSeq 2500. TCR libraries were prepared with molecular barcoding, using unique molecular identifiers to normalize TCRbeta repertoire quantification. TCRdb trimmed public reads at Q25 via fastp, called clones via MiXCR and kept in-frame beta chains. Entries that share a CDR3 protein sequence are merged under the most common genes and DNA. The sample contains about 91,000 distinct CDR3 sequences, 7% to 10% of them found a single time. The top ten hold just under 7% of the sample. This clonotype was detected ten times or more. Its antigen is still unknown. One base away there is no much larger clone; base qualities are not given. The germline ends are 12 bases apart after V is trimmed by 6 bases and J by 2 bases. The CDR3 runs 14 residues from the cysteine to the phenylalanine. The CDR3 DNA has 42 bases and is translated from base 1.

The chain employs TRBV12-3 or TRBV12-4 and TRBJ2-3, with the identity of the D gene unclear. The clonotype comes from a human donor who donated a stem cell graft to a child with congenital amegakaryocytic thrombocytopenia. Sample: PBMCs from the stem cell graft donor, taken from the stem cell graft. This receptor carries the CDR3 CASSPRATTDTQYF. The DNA sequence is as follows: TGTGCCAGCAGCCCTCGGGCCACCACAGATACGCAGTATTTT.